One sample yielded the 26 T cell receptor beta chains listed below, sequenced in a study of blood T cells in healthy people across ages. Sample-barcoded 5' priming and a J-beta primer mix drove a second PCR of roughly 7 to 11 cycles. One entry per CDR3 protein results from TCRdb running MiXCR on the 5' RACE reads. The sample has over 700,000 distinct CDR3 sequences, around a quarter seen once. The data were also submitted as part of a second study, on T cells of mothers and their children.

The sequenced material came from blood. The receptors derive from a boy aged 5-17 years in good health.

This clonotype was detected a few times. The V and J genes are TRBV7-3 and TRBJ1-3; D might be TRBD1 (5 bases). Germline V lookup: CDR1 SGHTA, CDR2 FQGTGA. The CDR3 contains 15 residues. V gave up 5 bases and J gave up 1 base, with 12 bases separating them. Here the CDR3 reads CASSVTGASGNTIYF. The CDR3 DNA reads as TGTGCCAGCAGCGTCACCGGGGCTTCTGGAAACACCATATATTTT.

This clonotype was counted only a few times. The chain joins TRBV12-3 or TRBV12-4 to TRBJ2-5; D is possibly TRBD1 or TRBD2 (5 bases each). The CDR3 is made up of 15 amino acids. V gave up 4 bases and J gave up 1 base, with 13 bases separating them. Here the CDR3 reads CASSWLDGAQETQYF. The CDR3 DNA is TGTGCCAGCAGTTGGTTGGACGGGGCCCAAGAGACCCAGTACTTC.

The chain recombines TRBV29-1 with TRBJ2-2; no firm D call. V was clipped by 0 bases and J by 4 bases, with 9 bases between them. Germline V lookup: CDR1 SQVTM, CDR2 ANQGSEA. This CDR3 is built from 14 residues. The CDR3 spells CSVEDLGPTGELFF. CDR3 DNA sequence: TGCAGCGTTGAAGATCTCGGGCCCACCGGGGAGCTGTTTTTT.

The gene calls are TRBV4-3 and TRBJ2-7; unclear D gene. Per germline, CDR1 LGHNA and CDR2 YSLEER. CDR3 length: 15 residues. V was shortened by 1 base and J by 0 bases, with 10 bases between the two germline ends. The CDR3 region has the DNA TGCGCCAGCAGCCAAGCCCCCGGTAACTCCTACGAGCAGTACTTC. Protein: CASSQAPGNSYEQYF.

The V gene is TRBV2, the J gene TRBJ1-5; 7 bases align to TRBD1. The trim removed 1 base at V and 6 bases at J, leaving 9 bases unmatched. Germline V gene lookup returns CDR1 SNHLY and CDR2 FYNNEI. This CDR3 region has 16 residues. The CDR3 is CASSEEAGGASQPQHF. CDR3 sequence (DNA): TGTGCCAGCAGTGAAGAGGCAGGGGGAGCGAGTCAGCCCCAGCATTTT.

This clonotype was observed a handful of times. The chain uses TRBV25-1 and TRBJ2-7; D gene ambiguous. This CDR3 spans 13 amino acids. Germline assignment: CDR1 MGHDK and CDR2 SYGVNS. The germline V and J ends were trimmed by 6 bases and 3 bases, with 12 bases remaining between them. The CDR3 bases are TGTGCCAGCAGACAGACCGATCGCTACGAGCAGTACTTC. Its translation is CASRQTDRYEQYF.

This clonotype has a handful of counts. V is TRBV12-3 or TRBV12-4 and J is TRBJ2-5; D perhaps matches TRBD2 (6 bases). TRBJ2-7 explains the end of the DNA better; the J call may be wrong. There are 16 residues in the CDR3. Here the CDR3 reads CASSGGGQSLTYEQYF. DNA for the CDR3: TGTGCCAGCAGTGGGGGAGGACAATCCTTGACCTACGAGCAGTACTTC.

A few counts support this clonotype. This rearrangement joins TRBV28 to TRBJ2-5, with D perhaps given as TRBD1 or TRBD2 (5 bases each). V was shortened by 2 bases and J by 1 base, with 8 bases between the two germline ends. Per the germline V gene, CDR1 is MDHEN and CDR2 is SYDVKM. This CDR3 comprises 14 residues. The CDR3 DNA reads as TGTGCCAGCAGTTTACCGAGGGGCCAAGAGACCCAGTACTTC. Its protein product is CASSLPRGQETQYF. Together with reference TRBV28 and TRBJ2-5, the CDR3 gives the full variable domain: DVKVTQSSRYLVKRTGEKVFLECVQDMDHENMFWYRQDPGLGLRLIYFSYDVKMKEKGDIPEGYSVSREKKERFSLILESASTNQTSMYLCASSLPRGQETQYFGPGTRLLVL.

Concerning this clonotype itself: The junction shows a germline mismatch at one end, possibly a read error. J is TRBJ2-3 and V is TRBV5-1; a weak D match, TRBD1 (6 bases). This CDR3 has 17 residues. CDR1 and CDR2 from the germline V gene are SGHRS and YFSETQ. DNA for the CDR3: TGCGCCGGCAGCTTGGATTTAAGGACAGTTTTCCCCGATACGCAGTATTTT. Residues: CAGSLDLRTVFPDTQYF.

The rearrangement uses TRBV4-2 and TRBJ2-1; 7 positions agree with TRBD2. CDR1 is LGHNA and CDR2 is YNFKEQ in the germline V gene. There are 16 residues in the CDR3. The trim removed 1 base at V and 7 bases at J, leaving 10 bases unmatched. CDR3 sequence (DNA): TGTGCCAGCAGCCAAGTTTTCGAGGGAGGGCCGAATGAGCAGTTCTTC. Translating gives CASSQVFEGGPNEQFF.

The J gene is TRBJ1-2, the V gene TRBV7-9, with 7 bases matching TRBD1. CDR1 SEHNR and CDR2 FQNEAQ come from the germline V gene (reference sequence). The CDR3 consists of 14 residues. V trimming: 7 bases; J trimming: 6 bases; junction bases outside the gene matches: 11. This CDR3 reads CASNTGEYGDGYTF. In nucleotides, the CDR3 is TGTGCCAGCAATACAGGGGAATATGGGGATGGCTACACCTTC.

There are a few counts of this clonotype. V is TRBV7-2 and J is TRBJ2-2, with D perhaps matching TRBD1 (6 bases). CDR1 is SGHTA and CDR2 is FQGNSA in the germline V gene. With 4 bases removed from V and 4 bases from J, the gap between germline ends came to 10 bases. The CDR3 runs to 14 residues. The CDR3 DNA follows: TGTGCCAGCAGCTGGACAGCCTTCACCGGGGAGCTGTTTTTT. This sequence encodes CASSWTAFTGELFF. Combining the CDR3 with reference TRBV7-2 and TRBJ2-2 gives the whole variable domain GAGVSQSPSNKVTEKGKDVELRCDPISGHTALYWYRQSLGQGLEFLIYFQGNSAPDKSGLPSDRFSAERTGGSVSTLTIQRTQQEDSAVYLCASSWTAFTGELFFGEGSRLTVL.

This clonotype was recorded at least ten times. This chain joins TRBV29-1 and TRBJ2-5; TRBD2 matches at 11 bases. Germline loops: CDR1 SQVTM, CDR2 ANQGSEA. The CDR3 totals 13 residues. Trimming at V came to 4 bases and at J to 5 bases, leaving 3 bases not matched to a gene. The CDR3 DNA reads as TGCAGCGTTGGACTAGCGGGAAAGGAGACCCAGTACTTC. Translated, it gives CSVGLAGKETQYF.

This clonotype was seen only a few times. The chain is built from TRBV12-3 or TRBV12-4 and TRBJ2-1, with a weak D call TRBD1 (5 bases). The V end lost 7 bases, the J end lost 7 bases, and 8 bases lay between the germline ends. There are 11 residues in the CDR3. In nucleotides, the CDR3 is TGTGCCAGCACCAGGGCAAATGAGCAGTTCTTC. Amino acid sequence: CASTRANEQFF.

V and J are TRBV28 and TRBJ2-3; either TRBD1 or TRBD2 may supply D (5 bases each). CDR1 is MDHEN, CDR2 SYDVKM, per germline. This CDR3 has 16 residues. V lost 2 bases and J lost 0, with 12 bases in between. The chain's CDR3 is CASSLEARGSTDTQYF. As DNA, the CDR3 is TGTGCCAGCAGTTTAGAGGCGAGGGGAAGCACAGATACGCAGTATTTT.

This clonotype was observed a few times. One junction end does not reproduce the germline sequence, and a read error may be involved. This chain links TRBV4-2 with TRBJ2-1; D uncertain. Germline CDR1 is LGHNA and CDR2 is YNFKEQ. This CDR3 has 13 amino acids. In nucleotides, the CDR3 is TGTGCCCGCAGCCCGCCAACGGGCAATGAGCAGTTCTTC. Its protein is CARSPPTGNEQFF.

This chain joins TRBV9 and TRBJ1-2; a possible D gene is TRBD1 (5 bases). Trimming took off 3 bases at V and 2 bases at J, with 14 bases between the two ends. The CDR3 sequence is 15 residues long. Germline V gives CDR1 SGDLS, CDR2 YYNGEE. The CDR3 DNA follows: TGTGCCAGCAGCGCTGAGGGACGGAAGAACTATGGCTACACCTTC. Translation gives CASSAEGRKNYGYTF.

This clonotype was counted only a few times. The V gene is TRBV5-1, the J gene TRBJ1-5; D is perhaps TRBD1 (6 bases). The CDR3 spans 15 residues. The ends were cut back, 4 bases at V and 4 bases at J, with 15 bases in the middle. Germline CDR1 and CDR2: SGHRS and YFSETQ. The CDR3 DNA is TGCGCCAGCAGCCCCGCTCCAGGGGAAAATCAGCCCCAGCATTTT. The encoded protein is CASSPAPGENQPQHF.

This chain links TRBV28 with TRBJ2-7; 9 bases agree with TRBD1. After removal of 3 bases from V and 3 bases from J, the junction contained 6 bases not matched to a gene. CDR3 length equals 15 residues. The germline CDR1 and CDR2 sequences are MDHEN and SYDVKM. This CDR3 is CASSLSTGGYYEQYF. In DNA form, the CDR3 reads TGTGCCAGCAGTTTGTCGACAGGGGGTTACTACGAGCAGTACTTC.

This chain connects TRBV7-2 to TRBJ2-1; D gene ambiguous. Germline loops: CDR1 SGHTA, CDR2 FQGNSA. The CDR3 has 16 amino acids. V gave up 4 bases and J gave up 3 bases, with 16 bases separating them. This chain's CDR3 is CASSSLTVPIYNEQFF. DNA for the CDR3: TGTGCCAGCAGCTCGTTAACAGTTCCCATCTACAATGAGCAGTTCTTC.

The chain links TRBV20-1 to TRBJ2-7; D is ambiguous. The CDR3 has 12 amino acids. V lost 2 bases to trimming and J lost 6 bases, with 11 bases between them. From germline, CDR1 is DFQATT and CDR2 SNEGSKA (reference sequence). The DNA of the CDR3 is TGCAGTGCTAGAAAGCCTCCCGGCGAGCAGTACTTC. It is translated as CSARKPPGEQYF.

The genes are TRBV27 and TRBJ2-6; D may be TRBD1 (5 bases). CDR1 is MNHEY, CDR2 SMNVEV, per germline (reference sequence). The CDR3 contains 18 residues. Trimming left V 1 base short and J 1 base short, with 14 bases between. The CDR3 DNA is TGTGCCAGCAGTTTATGGCTCGGACAAACTTCTGGGGCCAACGTCCTGACTTTC. This translates into CASSLWLGQTSGANVLTF.

The gene calls are TRBV3-1 and TRBJ2-7, with D perhaps TRBD1 (6 bases). Germline V gene sequence: CDR1 LGHDT, CDR2 YNNKEL (reference sequence). V lost 4 bases, J lost 2 bases, and 12 bases lay in between. The CDR3 has 14 residues. This CDR3 is CASSPYGQPYEQYF. The CDR3 coding sequence is TGTGCCAGCAGCCCCTACGGACAGCCCTACGAGCAGTACTTC.

The rearrangement joins TRBV9 to TRBJ1-1; D ambiguous. Germline lookup yields CDR1 SGDLS and CDR2 YYNGEE. This CDR3 comprises 14 residues. With 4 bases removed from V and 4 bases from J, the gap between germline ends came to 14 bases. In DNA, the CDR3 is TGTGCCAGCAGCCCAGGACGGATTTTCACTGAAGCTTTCTTT. Its translation: CASSPGRIFTEAFF.

This clonotype turned up a few times. V gene TRBV12-3 or TRBV12-4 combines with J gene TRBJ1-4, with D unresolved. The CDR3 loop spans 16 amino acids. With 2 bases removed from V and 4 bases from J, the gap between germline ends came to 14 bases. Written as DNA, the CDR3 is TGTGCCAGCAGTTTAAGAGAGGCAGGACTTAATGAAAAACTGTTTTTT. Protein product: CASSLREAGLNEKLFF.

The rearrangement joins TRBV4-3 to TRBJ2-7, with D possibly being TRBD2 (5 bases). This CDR3 region has 15 residues. The germline V gene has CDR1 LGHNA and CDR2 YSLEER. V was clipped by 1 base and J by 2 bases, with 12 bases between them. The CDR3 spells CASSQGATAAYEQYF. CDR3 sequence (DNA): TGCGCCAGCAGCCAAGGGGCAACAGCGGCCTACGAGCAGTACTTC.